This TCR beta chain was sequenced in a study of blood T cell repertoires in COVID-19. At the level of the study: The United States, Italy and Spain provided the acute and convalescent COVID-19 samples.

In the original processing: For nucleated cells, counts were estimated from reference gene primer amplification. The protocol was immunoSEQ multiplex PCR, while the TCRdb copy is restricted to in-frame clones and leaves out a portion. V and J calls and clone size follow that table, whereas D and trimming were derived from the DNA. The sample consists of around 250,000 clones, roughly 86% of them appearing once. CDR1 is MNHEY and CDR2 is SMNVEV in the germline V gene (reference sequence). V was trimmed by 3 bases and J by 5 bases, leaving 20 bases between them. This CDR3 is built from 16 residues. The chain carries TRBV27 and TRBJ2-7; possible D gene TRBD2, 6 bases. This TCR came from a man aged 40-55 years with active or convalescent COVID-19. The sequenced sample was peripheral blood. CDR3 sequence reads: CASSFEAGLLSDEQYF. CDR3 bases: TGTGCCAGCAGTTTTGAGGCGGGACTTCTTAGCGACGAGCAGTACTTC.